A single sample is the source of the 16 T cell receptor beta chains below, sequenced in a study of cytomegalovirus exposure and HLA in healthy donors. PCR was performed using 60 Vbeta and 13 Jbeta primers. Repertoires were generated with immunoSEQ multiplex PCR, while TCRdb's copy carries only in-frame clones and drops some. The sample records about 160,000 clones, approximately 80% being singletons. Sample: PBMCs. The receptors shown here come from a woman aged 40 to 50 in good health and CMV-seropositive.

The rearrangement uses TRBV7-2 and TRBJ2-2; 13 bases map to TRBD2. The length of the CDR3 is 18 residues. The V and J ends lost 5 bases and 2 bases, in that order; junction bases with no gene match: 8. CDR1 and CDR2 from the germline V gene are SGHTA and FQGNSA. CDR3 coding DNA: TGTGCCAGCAGCCTCCGGACTAGCGGGGGTGTCAACACCGGGGAGCTGTTTTTT. This gives the protein CASSLRTSGGVNTGELFF.

The rearrangement joins TRBV7-6 to TRBJ1-1; 7 bases match TRBD1. This CDR3 contains 16 residues. Germline CDR1 reads SGHVS; CDR2 reads FNYEAQ. Trimming at V came to 3 bases and at J to 2 bases, leaving 9 bases not matched to a gene. CDR3 in amino acids: CASSFGKGAANTEAFF. As DNA, the CDR3 is TGTGCCAGCAGCTTCGGCAAGGGGGCAGCTAACACTGAAGCTTTCTTT.

The V and J genes are TRBV19 and TRBJ1-4; no clear D gene. The germline gives CDR1 LNHDA, CDR2 SQIVND (reference sequence). V lost 6 bases and J 3 bases, leaving 8 bases between the germline ends. This CDR3 is built from 13 residues. CDR3: CASSEFANEKLFF. CDR3 in DNA: TGTGCCAGTAGCGAGTTTGCTAATGAAAAACTGTTTTTT.

The chain carries TRBV7-8 and TRBJ1-2; 8 positions agree with TRBD1. Per the germline V gene, CDR1 is SGHVS and CDR2 is FQNEAQ. V dropped 4 bases and J dropped 5; count of bases not matched to a gene: 9. CDR3 size: 15 residues. The CDR3 DNA reads TGTGCCAGCAGCTGGGGCTCAGGGGGCGGTTATGGCTACACCTTC. Translating it yields CASSWGSGGGYGYTF.

This sequence joins TRBV30 and TRBJ2-5; a weak D match, TRBD2 (5 bases). The DNA end lines up better with TRBJ2-7; the J call may be wrong. Germline assignment: CDR1 GTSNPN and CDR2 SVGIG (reference sequence). The CDR3 sequence is 13 residues long. CDR3: CASSRGERYEQYF. CDR3 nucleotides: TGTGCCTCTTCCCGGGGAGAACGGTACGAGCAGTACTTC.

This sequence joins TRBV15 and TRBJ2-1; 12 nucleotides align to TRBD2. The CDR3 runs to 17 residues. The V gene end was trimmed by 6 bases and the J gene end by 0 bases; junction bases not matched to a gene: 6. Per germline, CDR1 LNHNV and CDR2 YYDKDF (reference sequence). DNA for the CDR3: TGTGCCACCAGGGGACTAGCGGGCCCGAGCTCCTACAATGAGCAGTTCTTC. Translating it yields CATRGLAGPSSYNEQFF.

This chain links TRBV28 with TRBJ2-3; 8 nucleotides line up with TRBD2. This CDR3 contains 15 residues. Germline trimming cut 5 bases from V and 3 bases from J; bases unmatched to any gene: 7. Germline V CDR1 and CDR2: MDHEN, SYDVKM. DNA for the CDR3: TGTGCCAGCAGTCCAGCGGGGGCCGCAACAGATACGCAGTATTTT. This encodes CASSPAGAATDTQYF.

The V call is TRBV4-1, the J call TRBJ1-4; TRBD1 matches at 8 bases. Per germline, CDR1 MGHRA and CDR2 YSYEKL. The CDR3 runs 14 residues. The V gene end was trimmed by 3 bases and the J gene end by 7 bases; junction bases not matched to a gene: 4. The CDR3 nucleotides are TGCGCCAGCAGCCAGGCCGGGACAGGTGAAAAACTGTTTTTT. Its protein product is CASSQAGTGEKLFF.

As concerns this clone: This same CDR3 is encoded by further DNA sequences in the sample. The rearrangement uses TRBV2 and TRBJ1-2; 8 positions match TRBD1. The V segment lost 2 bases and the J segment 4 bases; nucleotides outside the gene matches: 3. There are 14 residues in the CDR3. CDR1 is SNHLY, CDR2 FYNNEI, per germline. The DNA of the CDR3 is TGTGCCAGCAGTGAAACAGGGGGTCCCTATGGCTACACCTTC. Residues: CASSETGGPYGYTF.

The rearrangement joins TRBV7-2 to TRBJ2-1; a possible D gene is TRBD2 (6 bases). CDR1 and CDR2 (germline): SGHTA, FQGNSA. The CDR3 runs 15 residues. Trimming cost V 4 bases and J 0 bases, with 10 bases left between them. The CDR3 nucleotides are TGTGCCAGCAGCTCTAGGGGAGGCTCCTACAATGAGCAGTTCTTC. Translation: CASSSRGGSYNEQFF.

The chain uses TRBV7-2 and TRBJ2-1; possibly TRBD1 for D (5 bases). Trimming stripped 3 bases from V and 7 bases from J, with 19 bases between. Germline CDR1 SGHTA, CDR2 FQGNSA. The CDR3 is made up of 16 amino acids. In DNA form, the CDR3 reads TGTGCCAGCAGCTTGGGGCCTGGGCGAGGAAAAAATGAGCAGTTCTTC. As protein: CASSLGPGRGKNEQFF.

The rearrangement links TRBV14 to TRBJ2-7; 7 bases map to TRBD2. CDR1 is SGHDN and CDR2 is FVKESK in the germline V gene. V was clipped by 3 bases and J by 9 bases; unmatched bases: 11. There are 14 residues in the CDR3. CDR3 sequence reads: CASSQPQRDRRQYF. DNA for the CDR3: TGTGCCAGCAGCCAGCCACAGCGGGATCGTAGGCAGTACTTC.

This chain uses TRBV15 with TRBJ2-7; TRBD1 matches 7 bases. V dropped 3 bases and J dropped 6; count of bases not matched to a gene: 8. The germline V gene encodes CDR1 LNHNV and CDR2 YYDKDF (reference sequence). There are 14 residues in the CDR3. The CDR3 DNA reads as TGTGCCACCAGCAGGCAACAGGGGTCGGTCGAGCAGTACTTC. This sequence encodes CATSRQQGSVEQYF.

The V call is TRBV4-1, the J call TRBJ1-5; 7 nucleotides align to TRBD1. Per the germline V gene, CDR1 is MGHRA and CDR2 is YSYEKL. The CDR3 loop spans 14 amino acids. The trim removed 3 bases at V and 3 bases at J, leaving 2 bases unmatched. The CDR3 region is CASSHTGDNQPQHF. CDR3 bases: TGCGCCAGCAGCCATACAGGGGACAATCAGCCCCAGCATTTT.

Details on this clone: One end of the junction varies from germline; a read error may be responsible. The rearrangement links TRBV7-9 to TRBJ2-3, with 11 bases aligning to TRBD2. This CDR3 has 14 residues. Germline V gene data show CDR1 as SEHNR and CDR2 as FQNEAQ (reference sequence). The CDR3 nucleotides are TGTGCCAGCAGCCCGGGGCTAGCGGGAGGCCGGAATCATTTT. This gives the protein CASSPGLAGGRNHF. Full variable domain (rest looked up from reference TRBV7-9 and TRBJ2-3): DTGVSQNPRHKITKRGQNVTFRCDPISEHNRLYWYRQTLGQGPEFLTYFQNEAQLEKSRLLSDRFSAERPKGSFSTLEIQRTEQGDSAMYLCASSPGLAGGRNHFGPGTRLTVL.

This clone was counted once. The rearrangement links TRBV7-6 to TRBJ2-3; 8 bases map to TRBD2. The CDR3 loop spans 18 amino acids. V lost 2 bases, J lost 0 bases, and 10 bases stayed unmatched. CDR1 is SGHVS and CDR2 is FNYEAQ in the germline V gene. This CDR3 is CASSLLERETPSTDTQYF. The CDR3 DNA reads TGTGCCAGCAGCTTACTTGAGCGGGAGACCCCTAGCACAGATACGCAGTATTTT.